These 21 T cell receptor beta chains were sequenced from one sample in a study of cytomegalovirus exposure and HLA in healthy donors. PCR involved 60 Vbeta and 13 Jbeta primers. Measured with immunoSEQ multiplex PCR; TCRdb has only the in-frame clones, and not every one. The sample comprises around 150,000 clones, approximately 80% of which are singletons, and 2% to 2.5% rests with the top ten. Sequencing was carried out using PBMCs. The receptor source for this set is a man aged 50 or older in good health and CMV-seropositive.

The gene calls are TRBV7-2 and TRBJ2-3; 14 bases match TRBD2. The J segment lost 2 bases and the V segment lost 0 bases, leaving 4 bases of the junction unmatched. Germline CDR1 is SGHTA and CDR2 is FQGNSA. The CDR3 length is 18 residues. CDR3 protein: CASSLAQTSGGATDTQYF. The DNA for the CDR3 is TGTGCCAGCAGCTTAGCCCAGACTAGCGGGGGGGCCACAGATACGCAGTATTTT.

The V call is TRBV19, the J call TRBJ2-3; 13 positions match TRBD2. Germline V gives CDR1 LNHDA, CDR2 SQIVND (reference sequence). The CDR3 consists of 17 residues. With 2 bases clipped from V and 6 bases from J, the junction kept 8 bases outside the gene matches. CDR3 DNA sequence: TGTGCCAGTAGTATACCGGGACTAGCGGGGTCCGGGGATACGCAGTATTTT. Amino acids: CASSIPGLAGSGDTQYF.

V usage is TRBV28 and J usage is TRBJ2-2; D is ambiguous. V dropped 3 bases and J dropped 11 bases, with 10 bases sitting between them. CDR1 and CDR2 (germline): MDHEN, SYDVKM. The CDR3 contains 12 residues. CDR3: CASSFERLELFF. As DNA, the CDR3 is TGTGCCAGCAGTTTCGAGCGCCTTGAGCTGTTTTTT.

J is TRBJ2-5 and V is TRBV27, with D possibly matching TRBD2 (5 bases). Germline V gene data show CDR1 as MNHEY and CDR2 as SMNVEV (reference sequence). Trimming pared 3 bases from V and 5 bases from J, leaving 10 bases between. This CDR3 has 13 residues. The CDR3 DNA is TGTGCCAGCAGTTTTAGGGAGAGGGAGACCCAGTACTTC. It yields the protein CASSFRERETQYF.

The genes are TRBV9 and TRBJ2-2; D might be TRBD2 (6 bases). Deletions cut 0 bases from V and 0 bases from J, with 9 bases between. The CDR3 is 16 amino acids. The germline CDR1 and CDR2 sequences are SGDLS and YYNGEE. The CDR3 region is CASSVGAGSNTGELFF. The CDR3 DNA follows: TGTGCCAGCAGCGTAGGTGCGGGATCGAACACCGGGGAGCTGTTTTTT.

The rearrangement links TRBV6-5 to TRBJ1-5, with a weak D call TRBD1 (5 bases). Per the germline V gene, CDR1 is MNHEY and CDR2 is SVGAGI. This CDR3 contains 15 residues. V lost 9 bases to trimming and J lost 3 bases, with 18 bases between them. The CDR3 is CASYQTRVPNQPQHF. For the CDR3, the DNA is TGTGCCAGTTACCAGACCAGGGTACCCAATCAGCCCCAGCATTTT.

CDR3 sequence reads: CASSQQTGTGDEQYF. As DNA, the CDR3 is TGTGCCAGCTCACAACAAACCGGGACAGGGGACGAGCAGTACTTC. The chain employs TRBV18 and TRBJ2-7; 10 bases are a match to TRBD1. V shed 4 bases and J 5 bases; nucleotides not matched to a gene: 8. Germline CDR1 KGHSH, CDR2 LQKENI. The CDR3 loop spans 15 amino acids.

Here the CDR3 reads CASRGQARDTQYF. The CDR3 nucleotides are TGTGCCAGCAGGGGACAGGCGCGGGATACGCAGTATTTT. This chain connects TRBV6-5 to TRBJ2-3; 8 bases agree with TRBD1. CDR1 MNHEY and CDR2 SVGAGI come from the germline V gene. The CDR3 runs to 13 residues. Losses at the gene ends were 6 bases for V and 6 bases for J; bases not matched to a gene: 5.

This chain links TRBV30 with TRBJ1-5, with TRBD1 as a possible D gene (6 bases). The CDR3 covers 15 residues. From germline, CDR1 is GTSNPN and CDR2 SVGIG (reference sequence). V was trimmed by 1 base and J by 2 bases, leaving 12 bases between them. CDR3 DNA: TGTGCCTGGAGTGACCCCAGGGGTGGCAATCAGCCCCAGCATTTT. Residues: CAWSDPRGGNQPQHF.

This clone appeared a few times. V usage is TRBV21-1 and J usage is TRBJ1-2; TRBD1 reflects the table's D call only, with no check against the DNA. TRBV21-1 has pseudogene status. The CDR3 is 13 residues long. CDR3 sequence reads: CASSKGTGYGYTF. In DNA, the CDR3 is TGTGCCAGCAGCAAAGGGACAGGGTATGGCTACACCTTC.

CDR3 bases: TGTGCCAGCAGTGAAGGGATACGGGAAGAAGAGACCCAGTACTTC. Translating it yields CASSEGIREEETQYF. The chain joins TRBV5-8 to TRBJ2-5; D possibly corresponds to TRBD2 (5 bases). Trimming shortened V by 5 bases and J by 3 bases, and 17 bases separated the two germline ends. CDR1 is SGHTS, CDR2 YDEGEE, per germline. The CDR3 is made up of 15 amino acids. The full variable domain, its missing parts supplied by reference TRBV5-8 and TRBJ2-5, is EAGVTQSPTHLIKTRGQQATLRCSPISGHTSVYWYQQALGLGLQFLLWYDEGEERNRGNFPPRFSGRQFPNYSSELNVNALELEDSALYLCASSEGIREEETQYFGPGTRLLVL.

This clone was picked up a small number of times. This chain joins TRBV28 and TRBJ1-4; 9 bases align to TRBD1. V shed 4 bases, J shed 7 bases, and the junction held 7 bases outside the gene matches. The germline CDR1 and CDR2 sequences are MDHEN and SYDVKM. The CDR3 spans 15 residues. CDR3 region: CASSSRQGEGEKLFF. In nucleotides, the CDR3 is TGTGCCAGCAGTTCCCGACAGGGGGAGGGTGAAAAACTGTTTTTT.

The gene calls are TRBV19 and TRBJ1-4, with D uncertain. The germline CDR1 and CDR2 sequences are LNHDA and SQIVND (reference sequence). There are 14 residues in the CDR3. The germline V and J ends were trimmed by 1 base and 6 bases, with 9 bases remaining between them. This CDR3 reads CASSIGGGDEKLFF. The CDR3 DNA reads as TGTGCCAGTAGTATAGGAGGCGGCGATGAAAAACTGTTTTTT. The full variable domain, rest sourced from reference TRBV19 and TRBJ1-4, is DGGITQSPKYLFRKEGQNVTLSCEQNLNHDAMYWYRQDPGQGLRLIYYSQIVNDFQKGDIAEGYSVSREKKESFPLTVTSAQKNPTAFYLCASSIGGGDEKLFFGSGTQLSVL.

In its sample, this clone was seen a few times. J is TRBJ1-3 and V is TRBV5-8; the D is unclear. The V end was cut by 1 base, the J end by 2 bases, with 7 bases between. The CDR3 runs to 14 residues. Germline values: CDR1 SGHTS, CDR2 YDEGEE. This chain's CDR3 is CASSLSGTGNTIYF. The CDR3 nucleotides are TGTGCCAGCAGCTTGTCGGGGACTGGAAACACCATATATTTT.

The CDR3 spells CASSDRGNGYTF. The CDR3 region has the DNA TGCGCCAGCAGCGACAGGGGAAATGGCTACACCTTC. The rearrangement uses TRBV4-3 and TRBJ1-2; 8 nucleotides match TRBD1. Germline assignment: CDR1 LGHNA and CDR2 YSLEER. This CDR3 contains 12 residues. V lost 5 bases, J lost 6 bases, and 2 bases stayed unmatched.

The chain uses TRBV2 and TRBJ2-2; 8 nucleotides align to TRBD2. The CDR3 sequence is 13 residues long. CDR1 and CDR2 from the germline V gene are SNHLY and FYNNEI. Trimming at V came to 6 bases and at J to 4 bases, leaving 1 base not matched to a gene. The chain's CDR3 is CASSGGGTGELFF. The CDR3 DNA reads TGTGCCAGCAGCGGGGGGGGCACCGGGGAGCTGTTTTTT.

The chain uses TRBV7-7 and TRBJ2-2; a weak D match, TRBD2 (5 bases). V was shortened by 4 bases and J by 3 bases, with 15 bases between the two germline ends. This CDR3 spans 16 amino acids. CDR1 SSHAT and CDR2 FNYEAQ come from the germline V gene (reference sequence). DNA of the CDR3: TGTGCCAGCAGCTCCCTACACGAGCGGTACACCGGGGAGCTGTTTTTT. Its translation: CASSSLHERYTGELFF.

In nucleotides, the CDR3 is TGCGCCAGCAGCCAGCAACAGGGTTATGCCGCAGATACGCAGTATTTT. Its translation is CASSQQQGYAADTQYF. The V and J genes are TRBV4-3 and TRBJ2-3; tentative D call: TRBD1 (6 bases). With 3 bases removed from V and 4 bases from J, the gap between germline ends came to 17 bases. Germline V CDR1 and CDR2: LGHNA, YSLEER. There are 16 residues in the CDR3.

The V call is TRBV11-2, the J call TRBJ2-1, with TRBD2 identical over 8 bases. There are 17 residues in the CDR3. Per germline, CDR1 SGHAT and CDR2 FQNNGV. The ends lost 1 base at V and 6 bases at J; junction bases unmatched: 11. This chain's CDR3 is CASSLGLRGVRPNEQFF. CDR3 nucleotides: TGTGCCAGCAGCTTAGGGTTGCGGGGGGTTCGTCCCAATGAGCAGTTCTTC.

The CDR3 region has the DNA TGTGCCAGCAGTGAAGGGGGACAGAGCTATGGCTACACCTTC. Its translation: CASSEGGQSYGYTF. The chain joins TRBV25-1 to TRBJ1-2; 7 bases match TRBD1. The germline gives CDR1 MGHDK, CDR2 SYGVNS. V dropped 2 bases and J dropped 4; count of bases not matched to a gene: 4. The CDR3 extends over 14 amino acids.

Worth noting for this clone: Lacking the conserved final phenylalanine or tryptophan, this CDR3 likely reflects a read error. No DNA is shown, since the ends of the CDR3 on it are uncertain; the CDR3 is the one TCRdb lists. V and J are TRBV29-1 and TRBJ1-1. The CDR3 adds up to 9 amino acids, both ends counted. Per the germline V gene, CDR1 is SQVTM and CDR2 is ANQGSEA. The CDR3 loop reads CSVEEGPSI.